The clone carrying this TCR beta chain was detected many times. Its matching antigen is unknown. This sample was included in a study of post-analysis software for immune sequencing data. Study-wide background: Clinical courses comprised relapsing-remitting, secondary progressive and progressive-relapsing multiple sclerosis. The study's findings and limits: Comparison of patients with controls showed five TRBV segments more frequent in patients, TRBV5-6, TRBV5-1 and TRBV20-1 among them.

Researchers reported that TCR beta cDNA libraries carried unique molecular identifiers. One entry per CDR3 protein, called by TCRdb with MiXCR from the PCR reads. The data show approximately 160,000 distinct CDR3 sequences, approximately 30% seen once. Germline V gene sequence: CDR1 MNHEY, CDR2 SVGAGI. Trimming at V came to 6 bases and at J to 1 base, leaving 5 bases not matched to a gene. This CDR3 comprises 14 residues. The chain links TRBV6-5 to TRBJ2-7; TRBD2 agrees at 8 bases. This clonotype was obtained from a girl under 18 with multiple sclerosis. Sequencing was performed on blood. The CDR3 here is CASRQLAASYEQYF. The CDR3 bases are TGTGCCAGCAGACAACTAGCGGCTTCCTACGAGCAGTACTTC.